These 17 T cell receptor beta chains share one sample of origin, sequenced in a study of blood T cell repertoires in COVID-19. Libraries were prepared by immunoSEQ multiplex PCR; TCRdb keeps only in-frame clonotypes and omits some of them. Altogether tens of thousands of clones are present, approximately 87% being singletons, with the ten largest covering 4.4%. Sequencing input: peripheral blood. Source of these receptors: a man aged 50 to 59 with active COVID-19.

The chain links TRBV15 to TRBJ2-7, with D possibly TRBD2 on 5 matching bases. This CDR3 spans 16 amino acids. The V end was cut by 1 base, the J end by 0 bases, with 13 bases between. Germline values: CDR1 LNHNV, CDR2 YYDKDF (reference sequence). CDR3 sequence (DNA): TGTGCCACCAGCAGAGTGCCAGCGGAAAGCTCCTACGAGCAGTACTTC. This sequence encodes CATSRVPAESSYEQYF.

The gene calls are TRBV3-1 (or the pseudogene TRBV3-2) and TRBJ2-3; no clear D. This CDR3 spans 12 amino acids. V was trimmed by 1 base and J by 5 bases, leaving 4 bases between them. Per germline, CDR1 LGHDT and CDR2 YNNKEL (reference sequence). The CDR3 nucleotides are TGTGCCAGCAGCCAAGCAGGAGATACGCAGTATTTT. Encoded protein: CASSQAGDTQYF.

The CDR3 DNA follows: TGTGCTAGTACCCGGGACACGAACACTGAAGCTTTCTTT. It encodes CASTRDTNTEAFF. The chain carries TRBV12-5 and TRBJ1-1; maybe TRBD1 (6 bases). Germline CDR1 and CDR2: LGHNT and FRNRAP. This CDR3 contains 13 residues. With 8 bases removed from V and 1 base from J, the gap between germline ends came to 11 bases.

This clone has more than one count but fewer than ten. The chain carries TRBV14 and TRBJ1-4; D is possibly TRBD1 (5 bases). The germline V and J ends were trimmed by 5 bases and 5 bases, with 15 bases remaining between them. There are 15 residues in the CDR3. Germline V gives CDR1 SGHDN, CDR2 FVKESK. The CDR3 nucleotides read TGTGCCAGCAGCGAGACTCGGGGGATGAATGAAAAACTGTTTTTT. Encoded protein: CASSETRGMNEKLFF.

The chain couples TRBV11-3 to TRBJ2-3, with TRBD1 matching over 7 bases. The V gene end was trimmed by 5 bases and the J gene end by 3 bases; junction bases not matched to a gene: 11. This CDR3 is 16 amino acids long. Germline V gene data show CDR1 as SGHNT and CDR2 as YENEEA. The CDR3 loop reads CASSIPTGKGTDTQYF. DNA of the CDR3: TGTGCCAGCAGCATCCCGACAGGGAAAGGGACAGATACGCAGTATTTT.

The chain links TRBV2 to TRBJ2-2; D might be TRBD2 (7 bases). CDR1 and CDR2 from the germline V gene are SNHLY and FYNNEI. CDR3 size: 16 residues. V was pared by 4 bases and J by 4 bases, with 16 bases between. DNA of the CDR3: TGTGCCAGCAGTGGGATGAGGGGGGGCAGCACCGGGGAGCTGTTTTTT. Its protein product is CASSGMRGGSTGELFF.

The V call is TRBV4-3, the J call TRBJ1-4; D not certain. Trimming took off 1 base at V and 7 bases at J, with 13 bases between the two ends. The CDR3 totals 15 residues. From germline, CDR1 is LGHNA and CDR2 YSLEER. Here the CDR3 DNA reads TGCGCCAGCAGCCAAGGAGGGCTGGGAGGTGAAAAACTGTTTTTT. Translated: CASSQGGLGGEKLFF.

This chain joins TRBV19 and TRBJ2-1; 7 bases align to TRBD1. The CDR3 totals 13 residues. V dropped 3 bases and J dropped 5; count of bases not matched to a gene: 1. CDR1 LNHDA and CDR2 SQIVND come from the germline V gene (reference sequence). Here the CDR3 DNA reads TGTGCCAGTAGTATCGACAGGGACAATGAGCAGTTCTTC. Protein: CASSIDRDNEQFF.

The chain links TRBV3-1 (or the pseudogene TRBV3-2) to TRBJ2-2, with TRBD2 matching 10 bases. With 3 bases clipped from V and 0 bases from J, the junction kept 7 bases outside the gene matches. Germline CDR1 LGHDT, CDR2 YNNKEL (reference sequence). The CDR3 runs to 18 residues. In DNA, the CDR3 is TGTGCCAGCAGCCAGAGGACTAGCGGCGTCGCGAACACCGGGGAGCTGTTTTTT. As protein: CASSQRTSGVANTGELFF.

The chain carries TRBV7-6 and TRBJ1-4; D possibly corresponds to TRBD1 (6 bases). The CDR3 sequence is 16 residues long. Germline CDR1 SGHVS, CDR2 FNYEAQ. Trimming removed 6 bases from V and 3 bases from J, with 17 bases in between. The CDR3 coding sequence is TGTGCCAGCAGTCGAATCCGGACAGACCCTAATGAAAAACTGTTTTTT. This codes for CASSRIRTDPNEKLFF. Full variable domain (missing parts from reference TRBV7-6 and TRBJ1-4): GAGVSQSPRYKVTKRGQDVALRCDPISGHVSLYWYRQALGQGPEFLTYFNYEAQQDKSGLPNDRFSAERPEGSISTLTIQRTEQRDSAMYRCASSRIRTDPNEKLFFGSGTQLSVL.

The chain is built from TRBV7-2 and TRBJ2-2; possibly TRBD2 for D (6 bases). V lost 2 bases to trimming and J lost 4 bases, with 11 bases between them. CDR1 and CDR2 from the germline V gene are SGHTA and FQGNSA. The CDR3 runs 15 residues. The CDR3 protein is CASSLYGGITGELFF. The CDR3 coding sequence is TGTGCCAGCAGCTTATACGGGGGAATCACCGGGGAGCTGTTTTTT.

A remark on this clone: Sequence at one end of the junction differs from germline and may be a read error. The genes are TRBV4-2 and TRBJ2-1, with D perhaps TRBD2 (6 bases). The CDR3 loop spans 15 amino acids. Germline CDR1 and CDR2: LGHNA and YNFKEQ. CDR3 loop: CASRQEGTEIYEQFF. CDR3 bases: TGTGCCAGCAGACAAGAAGGGACTGAAATTTATGAGCAGTTCTTC.

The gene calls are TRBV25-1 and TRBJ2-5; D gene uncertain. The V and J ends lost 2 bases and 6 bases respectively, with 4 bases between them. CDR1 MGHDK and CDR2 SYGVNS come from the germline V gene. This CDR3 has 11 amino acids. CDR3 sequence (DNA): TGTGCCAGCAGTGAAGGCAAGACCCAGTACTTC. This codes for CASSEGKTQYF.

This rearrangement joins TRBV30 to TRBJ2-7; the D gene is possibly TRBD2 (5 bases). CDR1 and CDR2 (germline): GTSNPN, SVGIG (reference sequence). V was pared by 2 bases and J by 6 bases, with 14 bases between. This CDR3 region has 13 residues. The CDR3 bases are TGTGCCTGGAGTCCCGAGGGCCCCGGCGAGCAGTACTTC. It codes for CAWSPEGPGEQYF.

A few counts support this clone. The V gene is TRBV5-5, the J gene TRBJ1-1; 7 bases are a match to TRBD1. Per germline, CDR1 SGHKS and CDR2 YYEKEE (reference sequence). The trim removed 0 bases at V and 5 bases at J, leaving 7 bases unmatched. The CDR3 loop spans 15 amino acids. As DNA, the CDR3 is TGTGCCAGCAGCTTGGCCGAGACAGGGAGGACTGAAGCTTTCTTT. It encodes CASSLAETGRTEAFF.

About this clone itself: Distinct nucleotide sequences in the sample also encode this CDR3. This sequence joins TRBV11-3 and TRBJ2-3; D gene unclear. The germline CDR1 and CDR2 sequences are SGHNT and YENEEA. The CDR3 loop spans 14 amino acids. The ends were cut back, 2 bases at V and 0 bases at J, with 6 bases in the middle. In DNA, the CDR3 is TGTGCCAGCAGCTTAACAGCAAGCACAGATACGCAGTATTTT. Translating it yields CASSLTASTDTQYF.

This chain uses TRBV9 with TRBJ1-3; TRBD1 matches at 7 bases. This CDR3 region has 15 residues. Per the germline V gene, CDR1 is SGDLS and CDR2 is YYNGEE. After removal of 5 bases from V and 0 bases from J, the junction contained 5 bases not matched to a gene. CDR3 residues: CASSSRGDSGNTIYF. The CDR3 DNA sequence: TGTGCCAGCAGTAGCAGGGGGGACTCTGGAAACACCATATATTTT.